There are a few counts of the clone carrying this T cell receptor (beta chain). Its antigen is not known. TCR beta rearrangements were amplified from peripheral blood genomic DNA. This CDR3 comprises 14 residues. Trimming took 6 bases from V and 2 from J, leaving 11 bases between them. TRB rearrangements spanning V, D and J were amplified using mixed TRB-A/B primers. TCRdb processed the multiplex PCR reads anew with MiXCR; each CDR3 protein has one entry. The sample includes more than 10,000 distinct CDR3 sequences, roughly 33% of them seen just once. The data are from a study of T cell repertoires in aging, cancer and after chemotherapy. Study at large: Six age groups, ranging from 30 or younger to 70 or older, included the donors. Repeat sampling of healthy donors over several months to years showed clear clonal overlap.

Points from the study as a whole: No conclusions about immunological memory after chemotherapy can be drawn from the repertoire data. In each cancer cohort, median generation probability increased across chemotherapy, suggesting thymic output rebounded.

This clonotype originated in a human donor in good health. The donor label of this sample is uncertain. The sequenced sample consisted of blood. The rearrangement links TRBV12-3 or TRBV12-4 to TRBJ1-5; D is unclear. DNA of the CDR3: TGTGCCAGCAGGTCCGAGACCGGCAATCAGCCCCAGCATTTT. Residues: CASRSETGNQPQHF.